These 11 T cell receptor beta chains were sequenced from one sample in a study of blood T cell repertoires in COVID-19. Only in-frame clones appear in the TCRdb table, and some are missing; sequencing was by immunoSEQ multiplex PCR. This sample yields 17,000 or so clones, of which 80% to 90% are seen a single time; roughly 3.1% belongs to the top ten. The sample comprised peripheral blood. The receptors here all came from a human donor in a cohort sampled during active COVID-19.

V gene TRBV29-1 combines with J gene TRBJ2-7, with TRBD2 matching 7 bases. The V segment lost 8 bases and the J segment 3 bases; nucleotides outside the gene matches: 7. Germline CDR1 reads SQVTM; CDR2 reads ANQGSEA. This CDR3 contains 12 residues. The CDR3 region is CSFRDYRYEQYF. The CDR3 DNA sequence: TGCAGCTTCCGGGACTACCGCTACGAGCAGTACTTC.

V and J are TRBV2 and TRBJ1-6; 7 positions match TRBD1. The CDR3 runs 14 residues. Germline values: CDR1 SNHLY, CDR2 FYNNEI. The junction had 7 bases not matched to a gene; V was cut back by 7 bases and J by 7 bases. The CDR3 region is CASNRQGGNSPLHF. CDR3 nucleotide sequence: TGTGCCAGCAACCGGCAGGGGGGAAATTCACCCCTCCACTTT. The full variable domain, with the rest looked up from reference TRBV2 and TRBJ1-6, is EPEVTQTPSHQVTQMGQEVILRCVPISNHLYFYWYRQILGQKVEFLVSFYNNEISEKSEIFDDQFSVERPDGSNFTLKIRSTKLEDSAMYFCASNRQGGNSPLHFGNGTRLTVT.

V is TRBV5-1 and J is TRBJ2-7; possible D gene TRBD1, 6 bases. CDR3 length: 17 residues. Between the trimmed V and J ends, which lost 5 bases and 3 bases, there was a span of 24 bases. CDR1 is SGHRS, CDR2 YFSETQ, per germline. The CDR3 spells CASSLTPPRDILYEQYF. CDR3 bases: TGCGCCAGCAGTCTTACCCCCCCCCGGGACATTCTCTACGAGCAGTACTTC.

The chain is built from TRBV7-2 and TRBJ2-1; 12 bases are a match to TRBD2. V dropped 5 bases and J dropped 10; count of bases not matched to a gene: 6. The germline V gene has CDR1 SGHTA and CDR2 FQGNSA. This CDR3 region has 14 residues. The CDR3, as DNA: TGTGCCAGCAGCCAGACTAGCGGGAGACCCGAGCAGTTCTTC. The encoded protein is CASSQTSGRPEQFF.

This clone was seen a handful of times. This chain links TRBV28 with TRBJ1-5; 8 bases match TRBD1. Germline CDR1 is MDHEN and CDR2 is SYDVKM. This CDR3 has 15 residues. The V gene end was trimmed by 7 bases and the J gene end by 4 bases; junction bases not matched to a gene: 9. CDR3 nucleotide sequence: TGTGCCAGCATTCCATCACACAGGGGGAATCAGCCCCAGCATTTT. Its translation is CASIPSHRGNQPQHF.

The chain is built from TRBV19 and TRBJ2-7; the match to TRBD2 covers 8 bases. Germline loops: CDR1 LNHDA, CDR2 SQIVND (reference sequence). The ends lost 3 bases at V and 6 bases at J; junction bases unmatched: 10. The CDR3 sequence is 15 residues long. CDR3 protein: CASSIGGAVGGEQYF. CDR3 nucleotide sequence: TGTGCCAGTAGTATCGGGGGGGCGGTAGGCGGCGAGCAGTACTTC.

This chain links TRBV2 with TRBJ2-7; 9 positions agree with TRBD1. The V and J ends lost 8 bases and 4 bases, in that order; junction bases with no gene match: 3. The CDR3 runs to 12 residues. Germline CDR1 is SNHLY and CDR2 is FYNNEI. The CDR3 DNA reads TGTGCCAGCGGGGGACAGGGATACGAGCAGTACTTC. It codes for CASGGQGYEQYF.

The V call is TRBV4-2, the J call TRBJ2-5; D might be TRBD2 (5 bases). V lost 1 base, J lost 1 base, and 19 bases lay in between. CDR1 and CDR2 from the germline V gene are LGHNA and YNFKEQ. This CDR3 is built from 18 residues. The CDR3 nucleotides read TGTGCCAGCAGCCAAGGGAGAAGGAGGAGCGACCCCCAAGAGACCCAGTACTTC. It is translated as CASSQGRRRSDPQETQYF.

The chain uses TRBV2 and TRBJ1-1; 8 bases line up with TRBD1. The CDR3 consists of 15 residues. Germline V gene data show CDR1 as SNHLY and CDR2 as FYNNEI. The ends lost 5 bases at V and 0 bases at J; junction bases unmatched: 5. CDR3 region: CASSNQGAMNTEAFF. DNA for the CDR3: TGTGCCAGCAGTAATCAGGGGGCTATGAACACTGAAGCTTTCTTT. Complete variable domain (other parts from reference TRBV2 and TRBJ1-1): EPEVTQTPSHQVTQMGQEVILRCVPISNHLYFYWYRQILGQKVEFLVSFYNNEISEKSEIFDDQFSVERPDGSNFTLKIRSTKLEDSAMYFCASSNQGAMNTEAFFGQGTRLTVV.

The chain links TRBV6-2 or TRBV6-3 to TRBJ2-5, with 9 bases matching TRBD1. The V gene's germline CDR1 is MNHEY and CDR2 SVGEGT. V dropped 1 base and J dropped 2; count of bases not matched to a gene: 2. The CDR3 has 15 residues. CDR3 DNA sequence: TGTGCCAGCAGTTACTTCGGGACAGGGCAAGAGACCCAGTACTTC. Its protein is CASSYFGTGQETQYF.

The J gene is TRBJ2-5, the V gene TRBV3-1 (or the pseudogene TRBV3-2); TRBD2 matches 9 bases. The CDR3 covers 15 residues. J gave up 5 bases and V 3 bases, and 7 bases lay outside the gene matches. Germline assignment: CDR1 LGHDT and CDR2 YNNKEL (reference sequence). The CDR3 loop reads CASSHGGRARETQYF. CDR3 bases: TGTGCCAGCAGCCACGGCGGGAGGGCCAGGGAGACCCAGTACTTC.